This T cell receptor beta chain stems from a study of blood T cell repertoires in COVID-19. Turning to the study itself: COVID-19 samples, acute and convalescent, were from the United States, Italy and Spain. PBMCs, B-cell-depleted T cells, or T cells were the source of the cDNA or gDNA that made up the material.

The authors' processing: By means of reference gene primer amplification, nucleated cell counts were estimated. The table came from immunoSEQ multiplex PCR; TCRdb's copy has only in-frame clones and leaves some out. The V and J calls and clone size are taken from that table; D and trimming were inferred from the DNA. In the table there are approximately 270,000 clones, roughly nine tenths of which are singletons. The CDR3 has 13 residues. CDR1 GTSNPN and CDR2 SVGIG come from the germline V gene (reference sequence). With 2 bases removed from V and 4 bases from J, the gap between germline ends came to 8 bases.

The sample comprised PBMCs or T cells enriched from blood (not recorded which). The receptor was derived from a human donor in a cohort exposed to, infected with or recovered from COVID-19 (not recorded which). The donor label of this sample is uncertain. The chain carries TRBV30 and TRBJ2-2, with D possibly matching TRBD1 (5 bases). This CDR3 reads CAWSWGPTGELFF. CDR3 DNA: TGTGCCTGGAGTTGGGGCCCCACCGGGGAGCTGTTTTTT.